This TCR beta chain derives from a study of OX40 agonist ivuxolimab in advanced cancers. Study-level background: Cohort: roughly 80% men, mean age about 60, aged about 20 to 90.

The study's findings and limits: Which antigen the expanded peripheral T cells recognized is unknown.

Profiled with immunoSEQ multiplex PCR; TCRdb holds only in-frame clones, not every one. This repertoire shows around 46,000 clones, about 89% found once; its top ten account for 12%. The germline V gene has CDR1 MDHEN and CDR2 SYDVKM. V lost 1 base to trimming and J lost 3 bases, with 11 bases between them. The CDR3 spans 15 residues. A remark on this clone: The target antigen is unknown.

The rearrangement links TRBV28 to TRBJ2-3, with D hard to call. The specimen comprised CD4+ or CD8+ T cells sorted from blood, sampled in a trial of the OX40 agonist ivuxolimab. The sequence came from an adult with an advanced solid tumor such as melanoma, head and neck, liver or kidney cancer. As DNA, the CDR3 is TGTGCCAGCAGTTTATATAAGGGCGTTACAGATACGCAGTATTTT. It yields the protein CASSLYKGVTDTQYF.